The 23 T cell receptor beta chains below all came from one sample that was sequenced in a study of T cells in Graves' hyperthyroidism and ophthalmopathy. TCR beta CDR3 regions were amplified from RNA. The study used the HTBI primer set for a first-round RT-PCR of the TCR CDR3. TCRdb re-derived calls from the multiplex PCR reads in MiXCR, one entry per CDR3 protein. This table holds around 300,000 distinct CDR3 sequences, about 16% found once. What was sequenced was blood. Receptors originate from a woman aged 45-65 years with Graves' hyperthyroidism that later progressed to Graves' ophthalmopathy.

This chain links TRBV10-1 with TRBJ1-6, with 9 positions matching TRBD1. V lost 6 bases and J lost 7; bases outside the gene matches: 7. CDR1 and CDR2 (germline): WNHNN, SYGVQD (reference sequence). The CDR3 has 15 residues. For the CDR3, the DNA is TGCGCCAGCAGCTCGGGACAGGGAGGGAATTCACCCCTCCACTTT. This sequence encodes CASSSGQGGNSPLHF.

The chain couples TRBV5-1 to TRBJ2-2; D is ambiguous. Trimming shortened V by 2 bases and J by 0 bases, and 5 bases separated the two germline ends. Germline V gene sequence: CDR1 SGHRS, CDR2 YFSETQ. CDR3 size: 14 residues. The CDR3 DNA follows: TGCGCCAGCAGCTTAACGACGAACACCGGGGAGCTGTTTTTT. It encodes CASSLTTNTGELFF.

This clonotype was recorded a few times. The chain uses TRBV20-1 and TRBJ1-1; 7 nucleotides align to TRBD1. V lost 6 bases, J lost 0 bases, and 4 bases stayed unmatched. Germline CDR1 and CDR2: DFQATT and SNEGSKA (reference sequence). The CDR3 extends over 13 amino acids. The CDR3 coding sequence is TGCAGTGCAAAGGACAGGCTGAACACTGAAGCTTTCTTT. Encoded protein: CSAKDRLNTEAFF.

Concerning this clonotype: With a much larger clone just one base away, this may be a read error. The chain combines TRBV2 with TRBJ1-2; D is unclear. Germline CDR1 SNHLY, CDR2 FYNNEI. The CDR3 has 10 amino acids. Trimming pared 8 bases from V and 8 bases from J, leaving 9 bases between. CDR3 in amino acids: CASRLRGYTF. DNA for the CDR3: TGTGCCAGCCGACTAAGGGGCTACACCTTC.

On this clonotype: A read error may be the cause here, since a much bigger clone is one base away. The chain employs TRBV27 and TRBJ2-3; D is unclear. Germline loops: CDR1 MNHEY, CDR2 SMNVEV (reference sequence). The length of the CDR3 is 13 residues. V lost 7 bases and J lost 4, with 12 bases in between. The CDR3 loop is CASTLSHADTQYF. CDR3 nucleotides: TGTGCCAGCACCCTGTCCCACGCAGATACGCAGTATTTT.

At least ten counts were recorded for this clonotype. The CDR3 coding sequence is TGTGCCAGCAGCCAATCCCTTGGGACCAAGAACAATGAGCAGTTCTTC. This translates into CASSQSLGTKNNEQFF. The chain combines TRBV3-1 with TRBJ2-1; the D gene could be TRBD1 or TRBD2 (5 bases each). CDR3 length: 16 amino acids. V was clipped by 2 bases and J by 5 bases, with 16 bases between them. Per germline, CDR1 LGHDT and CDR2 YNNKEL (reference sequence).

The V and J genes are TRBV15 and TRBJ2-3, with D possibly being TRBD2 (6 bases). In germline, CDR1 is LNHNV, CDR2 YYDKDF (reference sequence). The V gene lost 5 bases and the J gene lost 5 bases, with 17 bases spanning the gap. CDR3 size: 15 residues. The CDR3 region has the DNA TGTGCCACCAGCGGGGGACTTGGTACGGGAGATACGCAGTATTTT. Encoded protein: CATSGGLGTGDTQYF. The full variable domain, rest sourced from reference TRBV15 and TRBJ2-3, is DAMVIQNPRYQVTQFGKPVTLSCSQTLNHNVMYWYQQKSSQAPKLLFHYYDKDFNNEADTPDNFQSRRPNTSFCFLDIRSPGLGDTAMYLCATSGGLGTGDTQYFGPGTRLTVL.

This clonotype was picked up a small number of times. The V gene is TRBV29-1, the J gene TRBJ1-2, with a weak D call TRBD1 (6 bases). Trimming stripped 6 bases from V and 8 bases from J, with 13 bases between. Germline V gene sequence: CDR1 SQVTM, CDR2 ANQGSEA. The CDR3 has 11 residues. Written as DNA, the CDR3 is TGCAGCGTCGGGGGGGCGAGAGGCTACACCTTC. Protein: CSVGGARGYTF.

A word on this clonotype: This may stem from a read error, because a much larger clone lies one nucleotide away. The chain is built from TRBV4-1 and TRBJ1-6; 8 positions match TRBD1. Germline V lookup: CDR1 MGHRA, CDR2 YSYEKL. This CDR3 is built from 14 residues. CDR3 residues: CVSSLRTGNSPLHF. The CDR3 nucleotides read TGCGTCAGCAGCCTTCGGACAGGGAATTCACCCCTCCACTTT.

This clonotype occurred a few times. A read error may explain this, as a much larger clone is one base away. The chain combines TRBV28 with TRBJ1-1; 7 bases match TRBD1. CDR3 length: 17 residues. Germline CDR1 MDHEN, CDR2 SYDVKM. The J segment lost 10 bases and the V segment lost 6 bases, leaving 23 bases of the junction unmatched. The CDR3 is CASSPEFGRGKGIRAFF. For the CDR3, the DNA is TGTGCCAGCAGCCCTGAATTTGGCAGGGGGAAAGGAATCAGAGCTTTCTTT. Full variable domain (remainder filled in from reference TRBV28 and TRBJ1-1): DVKVTQSSRYLVKRTGEKVFLECVQDMDHENMFWYRQDPGLGLRLIYFSYDVKMKEKGDIPEGYSVSREKKERFSLILESASTNQTSMYLCASSPEFGRGKGIRAFFGQGTRLTVV.

This clonotype was seen at least ten times. The genes are TRBV29-1 and TRBJ1-4, with D perhaps matching TRBD1 (6 bases). The V gene's germline CDR1 is SQVTM and CDR2 ANQGSEA. With 7 bases removed from V and 6 bases from J, the gap between germline ends came to 12 bases. This CDR3 contains 12 residues. The CDR3 nucleotides are TGCAGCGCCTCAAGGGGGGATGAAAAACTGTTTTTT. This codes for CSASRGDEKLFF.

This clonotype was picked up many times. This chain uses TRBV9 with TRBJ1-6, with TRBD1 matching 7 bases. This CDR3 has 14 amino acids. V shed 2 bases and J 8 bases; nucleotides not matched to a gene: 4. From germline, CDR1 is SGDLS and CDR2 YYNGEE. DNA for the CDR3: TGTGCCAGCAGCGTTGGGCAGGGGGATTCACCCCTCCACTTT. It translates to CASSVGQGDSPLHF.

This clonotype was counted ten times or more. V usage is TRBV27 and J usage is TRBJ2-7; 10 bases match TRBD2. Per the germline V gene, CDR1 is MNHEY and CDR2 is SMNVEV (reference sequence). CDR3 length equals 16 residues. V lost 6 bases, J lost 6 bases, and 14 bases stayed unmatched. CDR3 sequence reads: CASSPRAGGPGSEQYF. The CDR3 DNA follows: TGTGCCAGCAGCCCCCGAGCGGGAGGGCCAGGGAGCGAGCAGTACTTC.

The gene calls are TRBV10-1 and TRBJ2-1; D gene ambiguous. Trimming shortened V by 3 bases and J by 7 bases, and 10 bases separated the two germline ends. Germline-derived CDR1 and CDR2 are WNHNN and SYGVQD (reference sequence). CDR3 length equals 13 residues. The CDR3 DNA is TGCGCCAGCAGTGACGGTAGTAGTAATGAGCAGTTCTTC. This encodes CASSDGSSNEQFF.

Concerning this clonotype itself: The junction shows a germline mismatch at one end, possibly a read error. The chain carries TRBV7-7 and TRBJ2-1; no clear D gene. The CDR3 sequence is 13 residues long. The germline gives CDR1 SSHAT, CDR2 FNYEAQ (reference sequence). CDR3: CASSLGPTLEQFF. In nucleotides, the CDR3 is TGTGCTAGCAGCTTAGGCCCTACTCTAGAGCAGTTCTTC.

This clonotype was detected a few times. The chain combines TRBV6-4 with TRBJ2-3, with D perhaps TRBD2 (6 bases). The CDR3 covers 13 residues. Germline V gives CDR1 MRHNA, CDR2 SNTAGT. With 2 bases removed from V and 6 bases from J, the gap between germline ends came to 9 bases. CDR3 protein: CASSDLRGDTQYF. In DNA form, the CDR3 reads TGTGCCAGCAGTGACCTGCGGGGCGATACGCAGTATTTT.

The gene calls are TRBV5-6 and TRBJ1-2, with D possibly TRBD1 on 6 matching bases. This CDR3 spans 15 amino acids. Germline V gene sequence: CDR1 SGHDT, CDR2 YYEEEE. V gave up 4 bases and J gave up 3 bases, with 16 bases separating them. The DNA for the CDR3 is TGTGCCAGCAGCCCCGTCAGGGGAAGGGACTATGGCTACACCTTC. Translation gives CASSPVRGRDYGYTF.

A few counts support this clonotype. Here the CDR3 reads CASMVSKGTYEQYF. CDR3 DNA: TGTGCCAGCATGGTTTCGAAGGGGACCTACGAGCAGTACTTC. V gene TRBV28 combines with J gene TRBJ2-7; D possibly corresponds to TRBD1 (5 bases). The length of the CDR3 is 14 residues. The V end lost 7 bases, the J end lost 2 bases, and 15 bases lay between the germline ends. Germline V CDR1 and CDR2: MDHEN, SYDVKM. Full variable domain (missing parts from reference TRBV28 and TRBJ2-7): DVKVTQSSRYLVKRTGEKVFLECVQDMDHENMFWYRQDPGLGLRLIYFSYDVKMKEKGDIPEGYSVSREKKERFSLILESASTNQTSMYLCASMVSKGTYEQYFGPGTRLTVT.

The sample holds many counts of this clonotype. V and J are TRBV11-2 and TRBJ2-7, with 8 bases aligning to TRBD1. V shed 1 base, J shed 4 bases, and the junction held 3 bases outside the gene matches. The germline CDR1 and CDR2 sequences are SGHAT and FQNNGV. This CDR3 has 14 residues. CDR3: CASSLVQGAYEQYF. The CDR3 coding sequence is TGTGCCAGCAGCTTAGTCCAGGGGGCATACGAGCAGTACTTC.

Concerning this clonotype itself: Germline is not matched at one junction end, which may reflect a read error. The V call is TRBV6-1, the J call TRBJ1-4; maybe TRBD1 (5 bases). The CDR3 covers 14 residues. Germline-derived CDR1 and CDR2 are MNHNS and SASEGT. CDR3 region: CASSEKMGVEKLVF. The CDR3 nucleotides read TGTGCCAGCAGTGAAAAGATGGGGGTGGAAAAACTGGTTTTT.

This clonotype was counted many times. The chain carries TRBV18 and TRBJ2-2; 7 bases align to TRBD1. This CDR3 comprises 16 residues. Germline CDR1 KGHSH, CDR2 LQKENI. Trimming at V came to 2 bases and at J to 3 bases, leaving 6 bases not matched to a gene. The CDR3 DNA follows: TGTGCCAGCTCACCATCCGGGACAGTATACACCGGGGAGCTGTTTTTT. It encodes CASSPSGTVYTGELFF.

This clonotype was observed at least ten times. V gene TRBV9 combines with J gene TRBJ2-3; 11 nucleotides match TRBD2. This CDR3 has 16 amino acids. Trimming took 0 bases from V and 4 from J; bases not matched to a gene: 4. Germline lookup yields CDR1 SGDLS and CDR2 YYNGEE. CDR3 in amino acids: CASSVEGTSGSDTQYF. In nucleotides, the CDR3 is TGTGCCAGCAGCGTAGAGGGGACTAGCGGTTCAGATACGCAGTATTTT.

The chain employs TRBV7-9 and TRBJ1-5, with D unclear. This CDR3 has 13 amino acids. V shed 10 bases and J shed 0 bases, with 10 bases lying between them. Germline V lookup: CDR1 SEHNR, CDR2 FQNEAQ (reference sequence). CDR3 sequence: CATAGFSNQPQHF. Written as DNA, the CDR3 is TGTGCCACCGCCGGTTTTAGCAATCAGCCCCAGCATTTT.